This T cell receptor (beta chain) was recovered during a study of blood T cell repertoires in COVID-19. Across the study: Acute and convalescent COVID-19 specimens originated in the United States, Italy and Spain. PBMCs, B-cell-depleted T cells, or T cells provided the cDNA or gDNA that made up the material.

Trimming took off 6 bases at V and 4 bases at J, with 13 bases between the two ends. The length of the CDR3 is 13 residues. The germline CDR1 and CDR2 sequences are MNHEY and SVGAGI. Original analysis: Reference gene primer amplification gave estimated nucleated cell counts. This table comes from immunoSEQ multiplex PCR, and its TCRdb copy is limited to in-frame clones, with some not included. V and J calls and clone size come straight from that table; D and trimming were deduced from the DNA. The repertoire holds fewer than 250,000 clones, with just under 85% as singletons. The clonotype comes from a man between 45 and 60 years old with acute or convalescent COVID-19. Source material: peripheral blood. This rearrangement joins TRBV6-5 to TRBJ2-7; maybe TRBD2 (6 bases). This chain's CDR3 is CASSLGTLYEQYF. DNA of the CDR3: TGTGCCAGCAGCCTCGGGACTCTTTACGAGCAGTACTTC.